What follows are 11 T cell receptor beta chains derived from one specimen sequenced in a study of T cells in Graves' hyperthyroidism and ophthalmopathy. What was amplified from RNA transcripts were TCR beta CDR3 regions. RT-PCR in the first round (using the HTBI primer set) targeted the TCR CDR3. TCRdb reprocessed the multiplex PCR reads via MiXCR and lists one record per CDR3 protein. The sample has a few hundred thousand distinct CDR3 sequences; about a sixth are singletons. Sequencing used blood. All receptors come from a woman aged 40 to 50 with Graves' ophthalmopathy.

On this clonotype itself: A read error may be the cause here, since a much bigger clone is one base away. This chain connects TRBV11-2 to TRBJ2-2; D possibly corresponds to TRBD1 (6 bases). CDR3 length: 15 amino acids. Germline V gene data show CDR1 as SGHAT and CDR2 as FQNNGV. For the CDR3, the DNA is TGCGCCAGCAGCTCCGGGACATCGAACACCGGGGAGCTGTTTTTT. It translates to CASSSGTSNTGELFF.

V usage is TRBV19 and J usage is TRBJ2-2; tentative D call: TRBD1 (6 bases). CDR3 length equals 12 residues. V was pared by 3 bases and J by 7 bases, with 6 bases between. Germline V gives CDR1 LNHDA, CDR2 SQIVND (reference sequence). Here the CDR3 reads CASSIRGGELFF. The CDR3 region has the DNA TGTGCCAGTAGTATCAGGGGCGGGGAGCTGTTTTTT.

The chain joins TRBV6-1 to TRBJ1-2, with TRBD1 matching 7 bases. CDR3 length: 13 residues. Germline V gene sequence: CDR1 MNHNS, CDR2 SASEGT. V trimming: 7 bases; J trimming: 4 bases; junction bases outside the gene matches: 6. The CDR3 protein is CASTEQGPYGYTF. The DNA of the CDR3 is TGTGCCAGCACCGAACAGGGGCCCTATGGCTACACCTTC.

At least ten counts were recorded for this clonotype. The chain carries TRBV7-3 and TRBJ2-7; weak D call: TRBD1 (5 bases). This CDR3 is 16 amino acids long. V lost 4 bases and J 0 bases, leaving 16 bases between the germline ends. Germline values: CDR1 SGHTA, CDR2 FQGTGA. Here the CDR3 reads CASSYSSRTPSYEQYF. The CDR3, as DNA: TGTGCCAGCAGCTACTCCTCTAGGACACCCTCCTACGAGCAGTACTTC.

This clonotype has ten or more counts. The CDR3 loop reads CASSLWGSGTEAFF. The CDR3 coding sequence is TGTGCCAGCAGCTTATGGGGGTCGGGCACTGAAGCTTTCTTT. This chain uses TRBV7-2 with TRBJ1-1; tentatively, D is TRBD1 (5 bases). The CDR3 has 14 amino acids. V was pared by 2 bases and J by 4 bases, with 11 bases between. Per the germline V gene, CDR1 is SGHTA and CDR2 is FQGNSA.

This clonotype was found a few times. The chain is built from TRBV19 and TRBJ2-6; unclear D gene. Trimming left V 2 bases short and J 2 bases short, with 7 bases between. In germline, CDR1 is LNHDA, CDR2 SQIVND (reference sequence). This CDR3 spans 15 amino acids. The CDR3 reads CASSISRAGANVLTF. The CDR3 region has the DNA TGTGCCAGTAGTATATCAAGGGCTGGGGCCAACGTCCTGACTTTC.

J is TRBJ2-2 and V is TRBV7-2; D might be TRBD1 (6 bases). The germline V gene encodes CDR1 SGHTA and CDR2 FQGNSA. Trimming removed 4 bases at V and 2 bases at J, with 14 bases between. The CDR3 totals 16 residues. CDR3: CASSSTGTTNTGELFF. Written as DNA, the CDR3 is TGTGCCAGCAGCTCTACCGGGACAACCAACACCGGGGAGCTGTTTTTT.

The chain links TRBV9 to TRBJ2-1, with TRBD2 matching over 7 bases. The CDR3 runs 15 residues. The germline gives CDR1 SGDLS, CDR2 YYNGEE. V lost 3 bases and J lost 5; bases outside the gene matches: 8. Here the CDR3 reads CASSAAAGEHNEQFF. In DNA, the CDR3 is TGTGCCAGCAGCGCAGCGGCGGGGGAACACAATGAGCAGTTCTTC. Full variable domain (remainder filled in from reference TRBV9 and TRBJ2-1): DSGVTQTPKHLITATGQRVTLRCSPRSGDLSVYWYQQSLDQGLQFLIQYYNGEERAKGNILERFSAQQFPDLHSELNLSSLELGDSALYFCASSAAAGEHNEQFFGPGTRLTVL.

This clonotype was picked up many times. CDR3 sequence (DNA): TGTGCCAGCAGGGGCCCTGTTCGTTACGAGACCCAGTACTTC. Amino acids: CASRGPVRYETQYF. The rearrangement uses TRBV7-8 and TRBJ2-5, with D hard to call. Trimming removed 6 bases at V and 5 bases at J, with 16 bases between. Germline V gene data show CDR1 as SGHVS and CDR2 as FQNEAQ. This CDR3 region has 14 residues.

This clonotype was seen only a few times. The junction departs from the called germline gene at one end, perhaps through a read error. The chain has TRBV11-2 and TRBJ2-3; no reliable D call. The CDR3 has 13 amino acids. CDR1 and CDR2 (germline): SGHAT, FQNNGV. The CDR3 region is CASSFPPLDTQCF. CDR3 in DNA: TGTGCCAGCAGCTTCCCACCTTTAGATACGCAGTGTTTT.

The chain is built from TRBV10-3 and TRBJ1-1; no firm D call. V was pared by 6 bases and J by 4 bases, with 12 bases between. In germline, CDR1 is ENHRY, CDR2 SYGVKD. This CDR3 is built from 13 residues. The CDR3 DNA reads TGTGCCATCAGGCCCAGCCAGTCCACTGAAGCTTTCTTT. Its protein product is CAIRPSQSTEAFF.